This passage covers 30 T cell receptor beta chains from one sample sequenced in a study of T cell repertoires in cytomegalovirus infection. TCRdb called the reads again in MiXCR, with one record for every CDR3 protein. The table records some 450,000 distinct CDR3 sequences, approximately 31% of them present only once. Material: PBMCs. These receptors were obtained from a human donor in good health (CMV status not recorded). Some clones in this sample may be carry-over from other donors' samples.

J is TRBJ2-5 and V is TRBV6-2 or TRBV6-3, with 7 positions matching TRBD2. Germline V CDR1 and CDR2: MNHEY, SVGEGT. The J segment lost 4 bases and the V segment lost 7 bases, leaving 12 bases of the junction unmatched. The CDR3 is made up of 15 amino acids. The CDR3 bases are TGTGCCAGCACCTTTGCTAGGCGGGGGACAGAGACCCAGTACTTC. Protein sequence: CASTFARRGTETQYF.

V and J are TRBV2 and TRBJ1-2, with no clear D. This CDR3 is 13 amino acids long. Germline CDR1 and CDR2: SNHLY and FYNNEI. V lost 2 bases and J 6 bases, leaving 10 bases between the germline ends. The DNA of the CDR3 is TGTGCCAGCAGTGAATTCCAAAACGATGGCTACACCTTC. This translates into CASSEFQNDGYTF.

This clonotype was found a few times. An end of the junction differs from the germline gene, which may be a read error. V and J are TRBV4-1 and TRBJ1-1; no clear D. The CDR3 sequence is 16 residues long. Germline assignment: CDR1 MGHRA and CDR2 YSYEKL. CDR3 DNA: TGCGCCAGCAGCCAGGCCCCGGCCCTCGGCCTGAGTGAAGCTTTTTTT. It encodes CASSQAPALGLSEAFF.

This chain links TRBV24-1 with TRBJ1-2; D might be TRBD1 (5 bases). Germline loops: CDR1 KGHDR, CDR2 SFDVKD. This CDR3 has 12 residues. V was shortened by 10 bases and J by 2 bases, with 10 bases between the two germline ends. The CDR3 sequence is CATSWGNYGYTF. In nucleotides, the CDR3 is TGTGCCACGTCGTGGGGGAACTATGGCTACACCTTC.

This clonotype has a count of ten or more. The V and J genes are TRBV7-6 and TRBJ2-3, with no clear D. The CDR3 totals 15 residues. V lost 1 base, J lost 6 bases, and 14 bases lay in between. In germline, CDR1 is SGHVS, CDR2 FNYEAQ. CDR3 nucleotides: TGTGCCAGCAGCTTAGGCAATTCCGATCGGGATACGCAGTATTTT. Translation gives CASSLGNSDRDTQYF.

The chain uses TRBV6-5 and TRBJ1-1; D ambiguous. Germline V gene sequence: CDR1 MNHEY, CDR2 SVGAGI. V was cut by 4 bases and J by 5 bases, with 17 bases left in between. The CDR3 length is 15 residues. The CDR3 here is CASSFTRRLVTEAFF. The CDR3 DNA reads as TGTGCCAGCAGTTTTACTAGAAGGCTTGTGACTGAAGCTTTCTTT.

The sample holds many counts of this clonotype. The gene calls are TRBV7-2 and TRBJ1-5; D ambiguous. The length of the CDR3 is 16 residues. Trimming took 5 bases from V and 0 from J, leaving 14 bases between them. The germline CDR1 and CDR2 sequences are SGHTA and FQGNSA. DNA of the CDR3: TGTGCCAGCAGCGCGACATCCCGGCGTAGCAATCAGCCCCAGCATTTT. Protein sequence: CASSATSRRSNQPQHF.

On this clonotype: A junction boundary mismatches the germline segment, possibly from a read error. The chain is built from TRBV5-6 and TRBJ2-1; TRBD1 matches at 7 bases. Germline lookup yields CDR1 SGHDT and CDR2 YYEEEE. This CDR3 has 15 amino acids. CDR3 region: CASRSGQFSYNEQLF. The CDR3 bases are TGCGCCAGCCGTTCGGGACAGTTTTCCTACAATGAGCAGTTATTC.

The CDR3 DNA follows: TGTGCCAGCAGCTTAGCTGGCGGGGGGGCCAAAAACATTCAGTACTTC. It is translated as CASSLAGGGAKNIQYF. The V gene is TRBV7-2, the J gene TRBJ2-4, with 8 bases that match TRBD2. The CDR3 extends over 16 amino acids. V gave up 0 bases and J gave up 1 base; unmatched junction bases: 2. Germline V gene data show CDR1 as SGHTA and CDR2 as FQGNSA.

The chain carries TRBV18 and TRBJ1-4; the D gene is possibly TRBD1 (5 bases). The CDR3 spans 15 residues. V was cut by 0 bases and J by 4 bases, with 9 bases left in between. Germline V gives CDR1 KGHSH, CDR2 LQKENI. DNA of the CDR3: TGTGCCAGCTCACCACCGCGGGGCGGTAATGAAAAACTGTTTTTT. It is translated as CASSPPRGGNEKLFF.

The rearrangement links TRBV6-5 to TRBJ1-1; 7 bases are shared with TRBD1. Per the germline V gene, CDR1 is MNHEY and CDR2 is SVGAGI. This CDR3 region has 15 residues. J gave up 0 bases and V 4 bases, and 5 bases lay outside the gene matches. The CDR3 loop is CASSSRTGLNTEAFF. CDR3 sequence (DNA): TGTGCCAGCAGTTCTCGGACAGGCCTGAACACTGAAGCTTTCTTT.

The chain links TRBV10-2 to TRBJ1-1; D possibly corresponds to TRBD1 (5 bases). There are 15 residues in the CDR3. The V and J ends lost 6 bases and 1 base respectively, with 15 bases between them. Germline V CDR1 and CDR2: WSHSY, SAAADI. CDR3 amino acids: CASRPLETANTEAFF. CDR3 bases: TGCGCCAGCAGACCCCTGGAGACAGCGAACACTGAAGCTTTCTTT.

V gene TRBV7-2 combines with J gene TRBJ1-1; no firm D call. With 1 base removed from V and 10 bases from J, the gap between germline ends came to 16 bases. The CDR3 is 14 residues long. Per germline, CDR1 SGHTA and CDR2 FQGNSA. In DNA form, the CDR3 reads TGTGCCAGCAGCTTAGACGGAAGGATGGTTGGAGCTTTCTTT. It yields the protein CASSLDGRMVGAFF.

The chain joins TRBV29-1 to TRBJ1-1; a weak D match, TRBD1 (5 bases). The CDR3 covers 16 residues. Germline CDR1 SQVTM, CDR2 ANQGSEA. V was clipped by 5 bases and J by 4 bases, with 23 bases between them. CDR3 in amino acids: CSVTHMGVSGFTEAFF. CDR3 nucleotides: TGCAGCGTTACTCACATGGGGGTCTCGGGTTTCACTGAAGCTTTCTTT.

The chain combines TRBV19 with TRBJ1-5; TRBD1 might be the D (6 bases). Germline V lookup: CDR1 LNHDA, CDR2 SQIVND (reference sequence). The V end lost 3 bases, the J end lost 7 bases, and 16 bases lay between the germline ends. The CDR3 length is 15 residues. Here the CDR3 DNA reads TGTGCCAGTAGTATGGACTGGGGGGGCGGCCAGCCCCAGCATTTT. Residues: CASSMDWGGGQPQHF.

The chain's CDR3 is CASSFDGGNTEAFF. CDR3 bases: TGTGCCAGCAGCTTCGATGGTGGGAACACTGAAGCTTTCTTT. V is TRBV7-8 and J is TRBJ1-1; no reliable D call. CDR1 is SGHVS and CDR2 is FQNEAQ in the germline V gene. V was clipped by 3 bases and J by 1 base, with 9 bases between them. There are 14 residues in the CDR3.

The chain is built from TRBV7-9 and TRBJ2-5; no firm D call. The CDR3 totals 14 residues. Germline V gives CDR1 SEHNR, CDR2 FQNEAQ (reference sequence). Trimming removed 0 bases at V and 5 bases at J, with 10 bases between. The CDR3 coding sequence is TGTGCCAGCAGCTTAGCCGGATCGTGGGAGACCCAGTACTTC. Its translation: CASSLAGSWETQYF.

The genes are TRBV6-1 and TRBJ1-3, with D uncertain. Trimming pared 3 bases from V and 0 bases from J, leaving 18 bases between. The CDR3 sequence is 18 residues long. CDR1 and CDR2 (germline): MNHNS, SASEGT. This CDR3 is CASSDSPPQSFSGNTIYF. CDR3 coding DNA: TGTGCCAGCAGTGATTCCCCCCCACAGTCTTTCTCTGGAAACACCATATATTTT.

This clonotype was picked up a small number of times. The rearrangement uses TRBV10-2 and TRBJ2-7; no definite D call. The V gene lost 2 bases and the J gene lost 3 bases, with 8 bases spanning the gap. The CDR3 runs to 13 residues. CDR1 and CDR2 from the germline V gene are WSHSY and SAAADI. CDR3 protein: CASSEGRIYEQYF. CDR3 nucleotides: TGCGCCAGCAGTGAGGGGCGGATCTACGAGCAGTACTTC.

Many counts were recorded for this clonotype. This sequence joins TRBV6-5 and TRBJ2-5; D not resolved. The CDR3 is made up of 14 amino acids. Per the germline V gene, CDR1 is MNHEY and CDR2 is SVGAGI. Trimming removed 2 bases at V and 5 bases at J, with 12 bases between. The CDR3 sequence: CASSYGPALETQYF. The CDR3 nucleotides are TGTGCCAGCAGTTACGGACCGGCCCTTGAGACCCAGTACTTC.

V usage is TRBV12-3 or TRBV12-4 and J usage is TRBJ2-7; 9 bases match TRBD2. Trimming removed 6 bases from V and 0 bases from J; junction bases left unmatched: 21. This CDR3 has 20 residues. The CDR3 reads CASSRRAWASGNRSSYEQYF. CDR3 bases: TGTGCCAGCAGCCGAAGGGCTTGGGCTAGCGGGAATAGGAGCTCCTACGAGCAGTACTTC.

This clonotype was counted between two and nine times. This chain joins TRBV20-1 and TRBJ2-1, with D uncertain. Trimming shortened V by 1 base and J by 2 bases, and 3 bases separated the two germline ends. Germline V lookup: CDR1 DFQATT, CDR2 SNEGSKA (reference sequence). This CDR3 is 12 amino acids long. The CDR3 loop reads CSARVPYNEQFF. CDR3 sequence (DNA): TGCAGTGCTAGAGTGCCCTACAATGAGCAGTTCTTC.

This sequence joins TRBV6-1 and TRBJ2-7; the D is unclear. Trimming removed 2 bases from V and 4 bases from J, with 3 bases in between. This CDR3 is built from 11 residues. Germline CDR1 and CDR2: MNHNS and SASEGT. DNA for the CDR3: TGTGCCAGCAGTGAACAGTACGAGCAGTACTTC. Translating gives CASSEQYEQYF.

The chain links TRBV10-3 to TRBJ2-1; 12 bases are shared with TRBD2. V lost 2 bases and J lost 9; bases outside the gene matches: 8. The CDR3 sequence is 16 residues long. Germline loops: CDR1 ENHRY, CDR2 SYGVKD. In DNA form, the CDR3 reads TGTGCCATCAGTGAGGGCCCTAGCGGGGGGGCCACTGAGCAGTTCTTC. The encoded protein is CAISEGPSGGATEQFF.

The V call is TRBV6-6, the J call TRBJ1-2; 9 bases are shared with TRBD1. The CDR3 contains 15 residues. V lost 5 bases, J lost 3 bases, and 7 bases stayed unmatched. Per germline, CDR1 MNHNY and CDR2 SVGAGI (reference sequence). Written as DNA, the CDR3 is TGTGCCAGCAGTCCACCACAGGGGGCGGACTATGGCTACACCTTC. Translation: CASSPPQGADYGYTF.

This clonotype was seen ten or more times. The chain joins TRBV12-3 or TRBV12-4 to TRBJ1-5; D gene unclear. The CDR3 is 15 amino acids. Trimming cost V 7 bases and J 1 base, with 14 bases left between them. The CDR3 nucleotides are TGTGCCAGCAACGACTACCTAGGAAGCAATCAGCCCCAGCATTTT. Its protein is CASNDYLGSNQPQHF.

This chain connects TRBV5-1 to TRBJ2-5, with D perhaps TRBD2 (5 bases). CDR1 is SGHRS, CDR2 YFSETQ, per germline. The V and J ends lost 6 bases and 5 bases respectively, with 14 bases between them. This CDR3 region has 13 residues. The CDR3 coding sequence is TGCGCCAGCACCATGCCCGGGATGGAGACCCAGTACTTC. Its translation: CASTMPGMETQYF.

This clonotype has ten or more counts. This chain links TRBV7-8 with TRBJ2-3; no clear D. V gave up 0 bases and J gave up 0 bases, with 13 bases separating them. The CDR3 has 17 amino acids. Germline CDR1 and CDR2: SGHVS and FQNEAQ. The CDR3 loop reads CASSLARVGRSTDTQYF. The CDR3 bases are TGTGCCAGCAGCTTAGCGCGAGTAGGCAGGAGCACAGATACGCAGTATTTT.

The genes are TRBV27 and TRBJ1-6, with unresolved D. This CDR3 has 14 residues. Germline V gene sequence: CDR1 MNHEY, CDR2 SMNVEV (reference sequence). Trimming pared 3 bases from V and 8 bases from J, leaving 11 bases between. The CDR3 DNA reads TGTGCCAGCAGTTTCGCCAGCGAGTATTCACCCCTCCACTTT. Translating gives CASSFASEYSPLHF.

For the CDR3, the DNA is TGTGCCAGTAGTACGGACACGGAGAGGGGTGGCTACACCTTC. Residues: CASSTDTERGGYTF. V usage is TRBV19 and J usage is TRBJ1-2; TRBD1 is a possible D gene (5 bases). The CDR3 is made up of 14 amino acids. Germline V gene lookup returns CDR1 LNHDA and CDR2 SQIVND (reference sequence). Deletions cut 4 bases from V and 7 bases from J, with 16 bases between. Full variable domain (remainder filled in from reference TRBV19 and TRBJ1-2): DGGITQSPKYLFRKEGQNVTLSCEQNLNHDAMYWYRQDPGQGLRLIYYSQIVNDFQKGDIAEGYSVSREKKESFPLTVTSAQKNPTAFYLCASSTDTERGGYTFGSGTRLTVV.